What follows are 11 T cell receptor beta chains derived from one specimen sequenced in a study of control samples from healthy donors and cancer patients. Generated by immunoSEQ multiplex PCR, the TCRdb table keeps only in-frame clones and is missing some. The table records over 200,000 clones, approximately 80% of them present only once. The sample was PBMCs. The receptors originated from a woman in her fifties or sixties with lung cancer.

The chain carries TRBV27 and TRBJ2-3; the D call may be TRBD1 or TRBD2 (5 bases each). CDR3 length: 14 amino acids. The germline V gene has CDR1 MNHEY and CDR2 SMNVEV (reference sequence). Trimming shortened V by 2 bases and J by 1 base, and 7 bases separated the two germline ends. The CDR3 sequence is CASSLQGGTDTQYF. CDR3 nucleotides: TGTGCCAGCAGTTTACAGGGAGGCACAGATACGCAGTATTTT.

This clone was detected a few times. The rearrangement links TRBV6-1 to TRBJ2-7; tentative D call: TRBD1 (5 bases). Trimming took off 0 bases at V and 3 bases at J, with 9 bases between the two ends. The CDR3 has 14 amino acids. From germline, CDR1 is MNHNS and CDR2 SASEGT. CDR3 sequence (DNA): TGTGCCAGCAGTGAAGCAGGGGCGGACTACGAGCAGTACTTC. This translates into CASSEAGADYEQYF.

The gene calls are TRBV5-1 and TRBJ1-2; D ambiguous. The CDR3 consists of 15 residues. Deletions cut 0 bases from V and 1 base from J, with 10 bases between. CDR1 and CDR2 from the germline V gene are SGHRS and YFSETQ. This CDR3 is CASSLEHANNYGYTF. The DNA of the CDR3 is TGCGCCAGCAGCTTGGAGCACGCCAATAACTATGGCTACACCTTC. Using reference TRBV5-1 and TRBJ1-2 for the parts outside the CDR3, the full variable domain is KAGVTQTPRYLIKTRGQQVTLSCSPISGHRSVSWYQQTPGQGLQFLFEYFSETQRNKGNFPGRFSGRQFSNSRSEMNVSTLELGDSALYLCASSLEHANNYGYTFGSGTRLTVV.

V is TRBV2 and J is TRBJ2-2; D might be TRBD1 (6 bases). Germline V gives CDR1 SNHLY, CDR2 FYNNEI. The CDR3 runs 14 residues. The germline V and J ends were trimmed by 7 bases and 6 bases, with 15 bases remaining between them. Here the CDR3 reads CASMGAVAAGELFF. CDR3 nucleotides: TGTGCCAGCATGGGGGCAGTTGCCGCCGGGGAGCTGTTTTTT.

This chain uses TRBV5-1 with TRBJ2-2; the match to TRBD2 covers 16 bases. Germline V gene sequence: CDR1 SGHRS, CDR2 YFSETQ. This CDR3 region has 15 residues. After removal of 3 bases from V and 9 bases from J, the junction contained 2 bases not matched to a gene. The CDR3 here is CASSWGLAGGRELFF. CDR3 coding DNA: TGCGCCAGCAGCTGGGGACTAGCGGGAGGGCGGGAGCTGTTTTTT.

V is TRBV3-1 (or the pseudogene TRBV3-2) and J is TRBJ1-6; D is ambiguous. Trimming stripped 3 bases from V and 9 bases from J, with 15 bases between. Germline V gives CDR1 LGHDT, CDR2 YNNKEL (reference sequence). This CDR3 has 15 residues. CDR3: CASSQGQEVGSPLHF. Here the CDR3 DNA reads TGTGCCAGCAGCCAGGGTCAGGAAGTGGGTTCACCCCTCCACTTT.

V usage is TRBV5-6 and J usage is TRBJ1-6; a weak D match, TRBD1 (6 bases). Trimming shortened V by 3 bases and J by 8 bases, and 15 bases separated the two germline ends. Per the germline V gene, CDR1 is SGHDT and CDR2 is YYEEEE. The CDR3 totals 15 residues. CDR3 residues: CASSSGVHPYSPLHF. DNA for the CDR3: TGTGCCAGCAGCTCAGGGGTTCACCCCTATTCACCCCTCCACTTT.

This clone was observed a handful of times. The V gene is TRBV7-8, the J gene TRBJ2-7; D call uncertain. V was shortened by 0 bases and J by 3 bases, with 6 bases between the two germline ends. Germline-derived CDR1 and CDR2 are SGHVS and FQNEAQ. The CDR3 consists of 13 residues. The CDR3 DNA is TGTGCCAGCAGCTTAGCTAACTTCTACGAGCAGTACTTC. Protein product: CASSLANFYEQYF.

The chain combines TRBV18 with TRBJ1-5; D remains ambiguous. This CDR3 is 16 amino acids long. Germline V gene sequence: CDR1 KGHSH, CDR2 LQKENI. Deletions cut 5 bases from V and 1 base from J, with 15 bases between. The CDR3 sequence: CASSEVGAGSNQPQHF. The CDR3 DNA reads TGTGCCAGCTCAGAGGTGGGCGCGGGGAGCAATCAGCCCCAGCATTTT. Based on the CDR3 plus reference TRBV18 and TRBJ1-5, the full variable domain is NAGVMQNPRHLVRRRGQEARLRCSPMKGHSHVYWYRQLPEEGLKFMVYLQKENIIDESGMPKERFSAEFPKEGPSILRIQQVVRGDSAAYFCASSEVGAGSNQPQHFGDGTRLSIL.

As to this clone: This specimen includes other DNA sequences encoding the same CDR3. The chain recombines TRBV24-1 with TRBJ2-3, with no clear D. V lost 4 bases and J 1 base, leaving 2 bases between the germline ends. This CDR3 region has 12 residues. Germline V gene sequence: CDR1 KGHDR, CDR2 SFDVKD. In nucleotides, the CDR3 is TGTGCCACCAGTGAGGGCACAGATACGCAGTATTTT. Translating it yields CATSEGTDTQYF.

The chain joins TRBV27 to TRBJ1-6; D may be TRBD1 (6 bases). From germline, CDR1 is MNHEY and CDR2 SMNVEV (reference sequence). The CDR3 length is 13 residues. V lost 5 bases to trimming and J lost 7 bases, with 9 bases between them. The DNA of the CDR3 is TGTGCCAGCAGTCGACAGGACAATTCACCCCTCCACTTT. Residues: CASSRQDNSPLHF.